This T cell receptor beta chain emerged from a study of OX40 agonist ivuxolimab in advanced cancers. About the research overall: Melanoma, hepatocellular carcinoma, head and neck or renal cell cancer occurred in dose-escalation patients. Antecedent anti-PD-1, anti-PD-L1 or anti-CTLA-4 therapy was permissible, with 35% to 40% having received some. Findings of the study overall: Among some nonresponders, normalized T-cell clonal expansion was also low.

Germline V CDR1 and CDR2: SGHTA, FQGNSA. The V and J ends lost 5 bases and 7 bases respectively, with 12 bases between them. The CDR3 extends over 12 amino acids. TCRdb's table, derived via immunoSEQ multiplex PCR, lists solely in-frame clones and lacks some. The sample shows tens of thousands of clones, around 93% of them seen only once. As to this clone: Its target is unknown.

Sequenced material: CD4+ or CD8+ T cells sorted from blood, taken in a trial of the OX40 agonist ivuxolimab. The TCR originated in an adult with an advanced solid tumor such as melanoma, head and neck, liver or kidney cancer. The rearrangement links TRBV7-2 to TRBJ2-7; no clear D gene. The CDR3 DNA is TGTGCCAGCAGCCCCGGGTGGAAAGAGCAGTACTTC. Translated, it gives CASSPGWKEQYF.